This is a list of T cell receptor beta chains from one sample in a study of response to subunit inactivated influenza vaccine. A single record per CDR3 protein comes from TCRdb applying MiXCR to the RT-PCR reads. Here the sample spans almost 250,000 distinct CDR3 sequences, 12% being singletons. The specimen was non-naive T cells sorted from PBMCs, collected approximately 15 days before vaccination. Receptors originate from a man aged 50-60 years who received an inactivated influenza vaccine. The CDR3 runs from the conserved cysteine through the conserved F or W. A D gene is named only where the DNA matches it firmly. Clone size is stated in some rows and not others, as once, few, many or a class when expanded.

clone size: many; V gene: TRBV20-1; D gene: -; J gene: TRBJ2-7; CDR3 DNA: TGCAGTGCTTCCAGGGGTGCCTACGAGCAGTACTTC; CDR3 protein: CSASRGAYEQYF
clone size: few; V gene: TRBV9; D gene: TRBD1; J gene: TRBJ1-4; CDR3 DNA: TGTGCCAGCAGCGCATCCGGGACAGGGGCCATTGAAAAACTGTTTTTT; CDR3 protein: CASSASGTGAIEKLFF
clone size: few; V gene: TRBV2; D gene: -; J gene: TRBJ2-7; CDR3 DNA: TGTGCCAGCAATAGACCCGACTCCTACGAGCAGTACTTC; CDR3 protein: CASNRPDSYEQYF
clone size: -; V gene: TRBV30; D gene: -; J gene: TRBJ1-5; CDR3 DNA: TGTGCCTGGAGGGGCCCGACCAGCAATCAGCCCCAGCATTTT; CDR3 protein: CAWRGPTSNQPQHF
clone size: -; V gene: TRBV5-1; D gene: -; J gene: TRBJ2-7; CDR3 DNA: TGCGCCAGCAGCTCCCGGACAGTTAGCTACGAGCAGTACTTC; CDR3 protein: CASSSRTVSYEQYF
clone size: many; V gene: TRBV20-1; D gene: TRBD2; J gene: TRBJ2-2; CDR3 DNA: TGCAGTGCTTACCGGGGAGGGGACACCGGGGAGCTGTTTTTT; CDR3 protein: CSAYRGGDTGELFF
clone size: once; V gene: TRBV5-5; D gene: -; J gene: TRBJ1-3; CDR3 DNA: TGTGCCAGCAGCTTGTCTACAGACGGAAACACCATATATTTT; CDR3 protein: CASSLSTDGNTIYF
clone size: -; V gene: TRBV12-3/TRBV12-4; D gene: -; J gene: TRBJ2-1; CDR3 DNA: TGTGCCAGCACACAGGATCAATACAATGAGCAGTTCTTC; CDR3 protein: CASTQDQYNEQFF
clone size: -; V gene: TRBV18; D gene: -; J gene: TRBJ2-3; CDR3 DNA: TGTGCCAGCTCACCCGAGATACAGACCACAGATACGCAGTATTTT; CDR3 protein: CASSPEIQTTDTQYF
clone size: few; V gene: TRBV28; D gene: -; J gene: TRBJ2-7; CDR3 DNA: TGTGCCAGCAGTGTAAGGAGGCATTACTCCTACGAGCAGTACTTC; CDR3 protein: CASSVRRHYSYEQYF
clone size: few; V gene: TRBV7-2; D gene: TRBD2; J gene: TRBJ2-3; CDR3 DNA: TGTGCCAGCAGCCCAGCGCCGGGCGGGGGGGCTTGGGAGTATTTT; CDR3 protein: CASSPAPGGGAWEYF
clone size: few; V gene: TRBV15; D gene: -; J gene: TRBJ2-6; CDR3 DNA: TGTGCCACCAGCTCGAGGGGGGCCAACGTCCTGACTTTC; CDR3 protein: CATSSRGANVLTF
clone size: many; V gene: TRBV29-1; D gene: -; J gene: TRBJ2-4; CDR3 DNA: TGCAGCAAGCCCCTAGCAACCAAAAACATTCAGTACTTC; CDR3 protein: CSKPLATKNIQYF
clone size: -; V gene: TRBV12-3/TRBV12-4; D gene: TRBD1; J gene: TRBJ1-1; CDR3 DNA: TGTGCCAGCAGCAAGGACAGGGAAACTGAAGCTTTCTTT; CDR3 protein: CASSKDRETEAFF
clone size: -; V gene: TRBV24-1; D gene: -; J gene: TRBJ2-1; CDR3 DNA: TGTGCCACCAGCGAGTGGGGAGAGGGCAATGAGCAGTTCTTC; CDR3 protein: CATSEWGEGNEQFF
clone size: medium-sized; V gene: TRBV5-1; D gene: -; J gene: TRBJ2-1; CDR3 DNA: TGCGCCAGCAGCTTTGGATTCTCAAGCTCCTACAATGAGCAGTTCTTC; CDR3 protein: CASSFGFSSSYNEQFF
clone size: -; V gene: TRBV25-1; D gene: TRBD1; J gene: TRBJ2-2; CDR3 DNA: TGTGCCAGCAGCCCAGAAGCCCGGGACAGGGGCCTCACCGGGGAGCTGTTTTTT; CDR3 protein: CASSPEARDRGLTGELFF
clone size: -; V gene: TRBV3-1; D gene: TRBD1; J gene: TRBJ1-6; CDR3 DNA: TGTGCCAGCAGCCGTGTGGGACAGGCCTGGGGGTCACCCTTCCACTTT; CDR3 protein: CASSRVGQAWGSPFHF
clone size: few; V gene: TRBV20-1; D gene: -; J gene: TRBJ2-2; CDR3 DNA: TGCAGTGCTCAAGGAGGAGGGGGTAACACCGGGGAGCTGTTTTTT; CDR3 protein: CSAQGGGGNTGELFF
clone size: few; V gene: TRBV24-1; D gene: -; J gene: TRBJ2-6; CDR3 DNA: TGTGCCACCAGTGATCAGGATAGCTCTGGGGCCAACGTCCTGACTTTC; CDR3 protein: CATSDQDSSGANVLTF
clone size: -; V gene: TRBV2; D gene: TRBD1; J gene: TRBJ1-1; CDR3 DNA: TGTGCCAGCGGGGGGGACAGGGCGAACACTGAAGCTTTCTTT; CDR3 protein: CASGGDRANTEAFF
clone size: -; V gene: TRBV5-1; D gene: -; J gene: TRBJ1-2; CDR3 DNA: TGCGCCAGCAGCTTGGAGTCGTGGACCGGCTACACCTTC; CDR3 protein: CASSLESWTGYTF
clone size: -; V gene: TRBV6-1; D gene: TRBD1; J gene: TRBJ2-2; CDR3 DNA: TGTGCCAGCACCCCGAGGCAGGGGGTCCTGAACACCGGGGAGCTGTTTTTT; CDR3 protein: CASTPRQGVLNTGELFF
clone size: few; V gene: TRBV28; D gene: -; J gene: TRBJ1-1; CDR3 DNA: TGTGCCAGCATCTACGAAGACGGCACGAACACTGAAGCTTTCTTT; CDR3 protein: CASIYEDGTNTEAFF
clone size: many; V gene: TRBV5-1; D gene: TRBD2; J gene: TRBJ2-3; CDR3 DNA: TGCGCCAGCAGCTCCCGACTAGCGGGGACCGGCACAGATACGCAGTATTTT; CDR3 protein: CASSSRLAGTGTDTQYF
clone size: many; V gene: TRBV5-1; D gene: -; J gene: TRBJ1-1; CDR3 DNA: TGCGCCAGCAGCTTCCAGACGGGGGCGAGCACTGAAGCTTTCTTT; CDR3 protein: CASSFQTGASTEAFF
clone size: many; V gene: TRBV20-1; D gene: -; J gene: TRBJ2-5; CDR3 DNA: TGCAGTGCTAGAGCTCCAAGTGGGCAAGAGACCCAGTACTTC; CDR3 protein: CSARAPSGQETQYF
clone size: -; V gene: TRBV4-1; D gene: -; J gene: TRBJ1-1; CDR3 DNA: TGCGCCAGCAGCCCCCTCAAATTGGCCACTGAAGCTTTCTTT; CDR3 protein: CASSPLKLATEAFF
clone size: once; V gene: TRBV5-1; D gene: TRBD1; J gene: TRBJ2-2; CDR3 DNA: TGCGCCAGCAGCGAACAGGGGTTGAACACCGGGGAGCTGTTTTTT; CDR3 protein: CASSEQGLNTGELFF
clone size: few; V gene: TRBV29-1; D gene: TRBD1; J gene: TRBJ1-6; CDR3 DNA: TGCAGCGTTAGAGGGGGCGACCCCAATTCACCCCTCCACTTT; CDR3 protein: CSVRGGDPNSPLHF
clone size: few; V gene: TRBV29-1; D gene: -; J gene: TRBJ2-1; CDR3 DNA: TGCAGGGCCACGGCGGGGCAGTACAATGAGCAGTTCTTC; CDR3 protein: CRATAGQYNEQFF
clone size: few; V gene: TRBV5-1; D gene: TRBD1; J gene: TRBJ2-1; CDR3 DNA: TGCGCCAGCAGCCCGGACAGGGTCAATGAGCAGTTCTTC; CDR3 protein: CASSPDRVNEQFF
clone size: few; V gene: TRBV20-1; D gene: -; J gene: TRBJ2-1; CDR3 DNA: TGCAGTGCTAGAGATCTAGAGTATGAGCAGTTCTTC; CDR3 protein: CSARDLEYEQFF
clone size: few; V gene: TRBV7-2; D gene: TRBD2; J gene: TRBJ2-1; CDR3 DNA: TGTGCCAGCAGCTATAGCGGGGGGGCATTCAATGAGCAGTTCTTC; CDR3 protein: CASSYSGGAFNEQFF
clone size: many; V gene: TRBV12-3/TRBV12-4; D gene: -; J gene: TRBJ2-2; CDR3 DNA: TGTGCCAGCAGTTTAGCGGCGACAGCCACCGGGGAGCTGTTTTTT; CDR3 protein: CASSLAATATGELFF
clone size: many; V gene: TRBV5-1; D gene: TRBD1; J gene: TRBJ2-1; CDR3 DNA: TGCGCCAGCAGAGATACAGGGGGGAGCTACAATGAGCAGTTCTTC; CDR3 protein: CASRDTGGSYNEQFF
clone size: -; V gene: TRBV7-8; D gene: -; J gene: TRBJ2-7; CDR3 DNA: TGTGCCAGCAGCTTACTATCACAGACACACTACGAGCAGTACTTC; CDR3 protein: CASSLLSQTHYEQYF
clone size: many; V gene: TRBV27; D gene: -; J gene: TRBJ2-3; CDR3 DNA: TGTGCCAGCAGCGGCGGGCGTATGCGTTTTACGCAGTATTTT; CDR3 protein: CASSGGRMRFTQYF
clone size: -; V gene: TRBV5-1; D gene: TRBD1; J gene: TRBJ1-4; CDR3 DNA: TGCGCCAGCAGCAGGGACAGGACGGAAAAACTGTTTTTT; CDR3 protein: CASSRDRTEKLFF
clone size: many; V gene: TRBV20-1; D gene: TRBD2; J gene: TRBJ2-3; CDR3 DNA: TGCAGTGCTATTATCAGCGGGAGGGACGCAGATACGCAGTATTTT; CDR3 protein: CSAIISGRDADTQYF
clone size: -; V gene: TRBV5-1; D gene: TRBD1; J gene: TRBJ2-1; CDR3 DNA: TGCGCCAGCAGCGAACGAAAGGCAGGGGGCCTCGATGAGCAGTTCTTC; CDR3 protein: CASSERKAGGLDEQFF
clone size: -; V gene: TRBV6-2/TRBV6-3; D gene: -; J gene: TRBJ2-5; CDR3 DNA: TGTGCCAGCAGTTACTCCGGGCCGACCCAGTACTTC; CDR3 protein: CASSYSGPTQYF
clone size: -; V gene: TRBV7-9; D gene: -; J gene: TRBJ2-2; CDR3 DNA: TGTGCCAGCAGCTTACAGGGATCGTCCGGGGAGCTGTTTTTT; CDR3 protein: CASSLQGSSGELFF
clone size: many; V gene: TRBV27; D gene: -; J gene: TRBJ2-2; CDR3 DNA: TGTGCCAGCAGAGCCAGGGGGGAGCTGTTTTTT; CDR3 protein: CASRARGELFF
clone size: few; V gene: TRBV20-1; D gene: -; J gene: TRBJ2-5; CDR3 DNA: TGCAGTGCTTTCCGGGACACGGACCAAGAGACCCAGTACTTC; CDR3 protein: CSAFRDTDQETQYF
clone size: few; V gene: TRBV29-1; D gene: TRBD1; J gene: TRBJ2-2; CDR3 DNA: TGCAGCGTTGAAGATCGGACAGGTTCGAACACCGGGGAGCTGTTTTTT; CDR3 protein: CSVEDRTGSNTGELFF
clone size: many; V gene: TRBV28; D gene: -; J gene: TRBJ1-2; CDR3 DNA: TGTGCCAGCAGTCCGACGGGGGCGCGAACGGTGGGATGGGGCTACACCTTC; CDR3 protein: CASSPTGARTVGWGYTF
clone size: many; V gene: TRBV6-5; D gene: TRBD1; J gene: TRBJ2-1; CDR3 DNA: TGTGCCAGCAGTTATATAAGACAGGGGCCCGTCTACAATGAGCAGTTCTTC; CDR3 protein: CASSYIRQGPVYNEQFF
clone size: -; V gene: TRBV20-1; D gene: TRBD2; J gene: TRBJ2-1; CDR3 DNA: TGCAGTGCTATCCCGCTAGCGGGAGGATTCAATGAGCAGTTCTTC; CDR3 protein: CSAIPLAGGFNEQFF
clone size: -; V gene: TRBV5-1; D gene: -; J gene: TRBJ1-2; CDR3 DNA: TGCGCCAGCAGCCCCCAGACGGGAGATGGCTACACCTTC; CDR3 protein: CASSPQTGDGYTF
clone size: -; V gene: TRBV12-3/TRBV12-4; D gene: -; J gene: TRBJ2-1; CDR3 DNA: TGTGCCAGCAACTCACAGGGAGGACCCTACAATGAGCAGTTCTTC; CDR3 protein: CASNSQGGPYNEQFF
clone size: -; V gene: TRBV27; D gene: -; J gene: TRBJ2-7; CDR3 DNA: TGTGCCAGCAGGTTGAGAGCGACAGTAGACTACGAGCAGTACTTC; CDR3 protein: CASRLRATVDYEQYF
clone size: few; V gene: TRBV5-1; D gene: TRBD1; J gene: TRBJ2-1; CDR3 DNA: TGCGCCAGCAGCTTGGGAAGGACAGGGGATTACAATGAGCAGTTCTTC; CDR3 protein: CASSLGRTGDYNEQFF
clone size: -; V gene: TRBV29-1; D gene: TRBD2; J gene: TRBJ2-3; CDR3 DNA: TGCAGCGTTGCTCCAGCGGGAGTGTCAGATACGCAGTATTTT; CDR3 protein: CSVAPAGVSDTQYF
clone size: -; V gene: TRBV19; D gene: -; J gene: TRBJ2-7; CDR3 DNA: TGTGCCAGTAGTGACTACGGCGAGCAGTACTTC; CDR3 protein: CASSDYGEQYF
clone size: -; V gene: TRBV5-1; D gene: -; J gene: TRBJ2-7; CDR3 DNA: TGCGCCAGCAGCTTACAGCCGATCTCCTACGAGCAGTACTTC; CDR3 protein: CASSLQPISYEQYF
clone size: -; V gene: TRBV4-2; D gene: -; J gene: TRBJ1-2; CDR3 DNA: TGTGCCAGCAGCCAAGAGAATTGGGGGGAGAACTATGGCTACACCTTC; CDR3 protein: CASSQENWGENYGYTF
clone size: -; V gene: TRBV7-9; D gene: TRBD1; J gene: TRBJ2-3; CDR3 DNA: TGTGCCAGCAGCTCCGGCAGGGGGCTACACACAGATACGCAGTATTTT; CDR3 protein: CASSSGRGLHTDTQYF
clone size: many; V gene: TRBV6-2/TRBV6-3; D gene: -; J gene: TRBJ2-7; CDR3 DNA: TGTGCCAGCAGTTACTCGAAGGCCTCCGAGCAGTACTTC; CDR3 protein: CASSYSKASEQYF
clone size: few; V gene: TRBV7-8; D gene: -; J gene: TRBJ1-2; CDR3 DNA: TGTGCCAGCAGCTTACATGGGAACTATGGCTACACCTTC; CDR3 protein: CASSLHGNYGYTF